This entry lists 32 T cell receptor beta chains sequenced from one sample in a study of blood T cell repertoires in COVID-19. Produced via immunoSEQ multiplex PCR; TCRdb's table is partial and in-frame only. The sample lists 200,000 to 250,000 clones, more than 80% seen once, with roughly 1.2% in the top ten. The sequencing input was peripheral blood. The receptor source for this set is a woman in her 30s with COVID-19, enrolled during active disease.

This chain links TRBV29-1 with TRBJ2-1, with unresolved D. The CDR3 extends over 10 amino acids. V was clipped by 4 bases and J by 8 bases, with 6 bases between them. Germline V CDR1 and CDR2: SQVTM, ANQGSEA. CDR3 nucleotides: TGCAGCGTTGGGGCCTATGAGCAGTTCTTC. Its translation: CSVGAYEQFF.

The chain couples TRBV6-2 or TRBV6-3 to TRBJ2-1, with TRBD2 matching 13 bases. Germline CDR1 MNHEY, CDR2 SVGEGT. CDR3 length: 17 residues. V trimming: 2 bases; J trimming: 2 bases; junction bases outside the gene matches: 3. For the CDR3, the DNA is TGTGCCAGCAGTTACCCTGGACTAGCGGGAGCCTACAATGAGCAGTTCTTC. Its translation: CASSYPGLAGAYNEQFF.

CDR3 region: CASSQDEGVRVNTQYF. The CDR3 bases are TGCGCCAGCAGCCAAGACGAGGGGGTGAGGGTAAATACGCAGTATTTT. The gene calls are TRBV4-1 and TRBJ2-3; TRBD1 is a possible D gene (6 bases). Germline-derived CDR1 and CDR2 are MGHRA and YSYEKL. The V and J ends lost 0 bases and 7 bases respectively, with 17 bases between them. This CDR3 spans 16 amino acids.

The chain carries TRBV9 and TRBJ2-7; perhaps TRBD1 as D (5 bases). The CDR3 covers 14 residues. Trimming stripped 2 bases from V and 2 bases from J, with 11 bases between. Germline lookup yields CDR1 SGDLS and CDR2 YYNGEE. Written as DNA, the CDR3 is TGTGCCAGCAGCGTTGGGGCATCCACCTACGAGCAGTACTTC. It translates to CASSVGASTYEQYF. Full variable domain (outside the CDR3, taken from reference TRBV9 and TRBJ2-7): DSGVTQTPKHLITATGQRVTLRCSPRSGDLSVYWYQQSLDQGLQFLIQYYNGEERAKGNILERFSAQQFPDLHSELNLSSLELGDSALYFCASSVGASTYEQYFGPGTRLTVT.

This rearrangement joins TRBV23-1 to TRBJ2-1; the match to TRBD1 covers 9 bases. TRBV23-1 is an ORF; its function is uncertain. The V segment lost 6 bases and the J segment 9 bases; nucleotides outside the gene matches: 15. The CDR3 length is 16 residues. This CDR3 is CASRRLQGASCFEQFF. CDR3 nucleotide sequence: TGCGCCAGCAGGAGATTACAGGGGGCGTCTTGCTTTGAGCAGTTCTTC.

The J gene is TRBJ1-1, the V gene TRBV5-1, with a possible D match to TRBD1 (6 bases). Trimming removed 5 bases from V and 3 bases from J, with 14 bases in between. The CDR3 length is 14 residues. Per the germline V gene, CDR1 is SGHRS and CDR2 is YFSETQ. CDR3 residues: CASRQGQKDTEAFF. In DNA, the CDR3 is TGCGCCAGCAGACAGGGACAAAAGGACACTGAAGCTTTCTTT.

Only one count was recorded for this clone. V usage is TRBV6-2 or TRBV6-3 and J usage is TRBJ1-1, with 7 bases aligning to TRBD1. The CDR3 contains 13 residues. With 2 bases clipped from V and 10 bases from J, the junction kept 7 bases outside the gene matches. Germline CDR1 MNHEY, CDR2 SVGEGT. CDR3 region: CASSYPLPGGAFF. The CDR3 region has the DNA TGTGCCAGCAGTTACCCCCTCCCAGGGGGAGCTTTCTTT.

The chain links TRBV30 to TRBJ2-4, with D maybe TRBD2 (6 bases). Germline V gene lookup returns CDR1 GTSNPN and CDR2 SVGIG (reference sequence). This CDR3 contains 16 residues. The V end was cut by 2 bases, the J end by 1 base, with 15 bases between. The CDR3 coding sequence is TGTGCCTGGAGTTCCCTTTCGGGAGTCGCCAAAAACATTCAGTACTTC. It translates to CAWSSLSGVAKNIQYF.

This chain links TRBV24-1 with TRBJ2-2, with D maybe TRBD1 (6 bases). Trimming left V 3 bases short and J 0 bases short, with 10 bases between. This CDR3 spans 16 amino acids. Per germline, CDR1 KGHDR and CDR2 SFDVKD. The CDR3 nucleotides read TGTGCCACCAGTGATATGGGACAAGCGAACACCGGGGAGCTGTTTTTT. It encodes CATSDMGQANTGELFF.

The chain joins TRBV11-3 to TRBJ1-1, with D maybe TRBD1 (5 bases). Germline CDR1 and CDR2: SGHNT and YENEEA. Trimming cost V 3 bases and J 5 bases, with 10 bases left between them. The CDR3 is 13 residues long. The CDR3 nucleotides are TGTGCCAGCAGCTTCGCCCGGGGGACTGAAGCTTTCTTT. Amino acid sequence: CASSFARGTEAFF.

The chain carries TRBV5-6 and TRBJ2-7; D might be TRBD2 (5 bases). CDR1 and CDR2 from the germline V gene are SGHDT and YYEEEE. The CDR3 sequence is 15 residues long. Trimming took off 0 bases at V and 3 bases at J, with 13 bases between the two ends. Written as DNA, the CDR3 is TGTGCCAGCAGCTTGGTGCCCAATCGGGGCTACGAGCAGTACTTC. Amino acids: CASSLVPNRGYEQYF. Complete variable domain (other parts from reference TRBV5-6 and TRBJ2-7): DAGVTQSPTHLIKTRGQQVTLRCSPKSGHDTVSWYQQALGQGPQFIFQYYEEEERQRGNFPDRFSGHQFPNYSSELNVNALLLGDSALYLCASSLVPNRGYEQYFGPGTRLTVT.

The chain employs TRBV6-5 and TRBJ1-5, with TRBD1 identical over 10 bases. Germline V gives CDR1 MNHEY, CDR2 SVGAGI. V shed 4 bases, J shed 2 bases, and the junction held 5 bases outside the gene matches. The CDR3 loop spans 16 amino acids. CDR3 sequence: CASSSAGTGGNQPQHF. CDR3 sequence (DNA): TGTGCCAGCAGTTCCGCCGGGACAGGGGGCAATCAGCCCCAGCATTTT.

In this sample, this clone turned up once. The chain is built from TRBV6-5 and TRBJ2-6; 7 bases match TRBD1. The CDR3 has 16 amino acids. Germline loops: CDR1 MNHEY, CDR2 SVGAGI. J lost 4 bases, V lost 0 bases, and 3 bases had no gene match. The CDR3 loop reads CASSYSTGTGANVLTF. The CDR3, as DNA: TGTGCCAGCAGTTACTCGACAGGGACGGGGGCCAACGTCCTGACTTTC.

J is TRBJ1-4 and V is TRBV4-1; D is perhaps TRBD1 (5 bases). Trimming took off 2 bases at V and 1 base at J, with 11 bases between the two ends. CDR3 size: 16 residues. The germline V gene encodes CDR1 MGHRA and CDR2 YSYEKL. CDR3 bases: TGCGCCAGCAGCCAACCCTTCAGGGTAACTAATGAAAAACTGTTTTTT. Translated, it gives CASSQPFRVTNEKLFF.

The gene calls are TRBV5-1 and TRBJ1-1, with 7 bases matching TRBD1. Looked up from germline, CDR1 is SGHRS and CDR2 is YFSETQ. V trimming: 0 bases; J trimming: 7 bases; junction bases outside the gene matches: 6. The CDR3 has 14 residues. CDR3 loop: CASSLVGQTIEAFF. CDR3 nucleotide sequence: TGCGCCAGCAGCTTGGTGGGACAGACAATTGAAGCTTTCTTT.

The chain is built from TRBV4-3 and TRBJ2-2, with TRBD2 matching 14 bases. This CDR3 is 18 amino acids long. J lost 3 bases, V lost 6 bases, and 9 bases had no gene match. Looked up from germline, CDR1 is LGHNA and CDR2 is YSLEER. The CDR3 spells CASRPGTSGSLDTGELFF. DNA of the CDR3: TGCGCCAGCAGGCCCGGGACTAGCGGGAGCTTGGACACCGGGGAGCTGTTTTTT.

The CDR3 reads CASSLDRGDEQFF. The CDR3 DNA is TGTGCCAGCAGCTTAGACAGGGGGGATGAGCAGTTCTTC. The chain is built from TRBV7-2 and TRBJ2-1; TRBD1 matches 8 bases. Trimming took 1 base from V and 8 from J; bases not matched to a gene: 1. The CDR3 has 13 residues. Germline V CDR1 and CDR2: SGHTA, FQGNSA.

This clone was seen at least ten times. The chain has TRBV5-1 and TRBJ1-5; maybe TRBD1 (6 bases). This CDR3 contains 15 residues. Trimming cost V 0 bases and J 3 bases, with 10 bases left between them. CDR1 and CDR2 from the germline V gene are SGHRS and YFSETQ. Here the CDR3 reads CASSLGTAPNQPQHF. The CDR3 DNA sequence: TGCGCCAGCAGCTTGGGGACAGCCCCCAATCAGCCCCAGCATTTT.

The gene calls are TRBV9 and TRBJ2-2; perhaps TRBD2 as D (6 bases). The germline gives CDR1 SGDLS, CDR2 YYNGEE. V dropped 0 bases and J dropped 2 bases, with 11 bases sitting between them. CDR3 length equals 16 residues. This CDR3 is CASSVVASVNTGELFF. Written as DNA, the CDR3 is TGTGCCAGCAGCGTAGTTGCTAGCGTTAACACCGGGGAGCTGTTTTTT.

This clone was observed a single time. V gene TRBV7-9 combines with J gene TRBJ2-1, with 13 bases identical to TRBD2. Germline CDR1 and CDR2: SEHNR and FQNEAQ (reference sequence). This CDR3 spans 17 amino acids. J lost 0 bases, V lost 5 bases, and 4 bases had no gene match. The CDR3 sequence is CASSRTSGSISYNEQFF. CDR3 DNA: TGTGCCAGCAGCCGGACTAGCGGGAGCATCTCCTACAATGAGCAGTTCTTC. Full variable domain (remainder filled in from reference TRBV7-9 and TRBJ2-1): DTGVSQNPRHKITKRGQNVTFRCDPISEHNRLYWYRQTLGQGPEFLTYFQNEAQLEKSRLLSDRFSAERPKGSFSTLEIQRTEQGDSAMYLCASSRTSGSISYNEQFFGPGTRLTVL.

The V call is TRBV6-1, the J call TRBJ2-5, with a possible D match to TRBD2 (7 bases). V lost 1 base, J lost 4 bases, and 10 bases lay in between. Germline values: CDR1 MNHNS, CDR2 SASEGT. This CDR3 region has 14 residues. The CDR3 loop reads CASSEGGGRETQYF. The CDR3 DNA reads as TGTGCCAGCAGTGAAGGGGGGGGGCGAGAGACCCAGTACTTC.

This chain uses TRBV6-5 with TRBJ1-5; no firm D call. Trimming took off 9 bases at V and 3 bases at J, with 18 bases between the two ends. The germline V gene has CDR1 MNHEY and CDR2 SVGAGI. This CDR3 region has 15 residues. CDR3 loop: CASSTKYGLNQPQHF. In DNA, the CDR3 is TGTGCCAGTTCCACAAAGTATGGACTCAATCAGCCCCAGCATTTT.

This clone has just a few counts. The V gene is TRBV5-4, the J gene TRBJ2-3; 15 nucleotides line up with TRBD2. Germline lookup yields CDR1 SGHNT and CDR2 YYREEE (reference sequence). With 3 bases clipped from V and 1 base from J, the junction kept 3 bases outside the gene matches. This CDR3 has 17 amino acids. This chain's CDR3 is CASSSGTSGRRTDTQYF. CDR3 bases: TGTGCCAGCAGCTCCGGGACTAGCGGGAGGCGCACAGATACGCAGTATTTT.

The rearrangement links TRBV2 to TRBJ1-2; unclear D gene. V was pared by 4 bases and J by 8 bases, with 5 bases between. Germline V CDR1 and CDR2: SNHLY, FYNNEI. This CDR3 has 10 residues. CDR3 protein: CASSGGGYTF. The CDR3 DNA is TGTGCCAGCAGTGGAGGCGGCTACACCTTC.

This chain connects TRBV29-1 to TRBJ2-2, with 10 bases that match TRBD1. The CDR3 consists of 14 residues. Germline CDR1 and CDR2: SQVTM and ANQGSEA. V gave up 6 bases and J gave up 3 bases; unmatched junction bases: 4. The CDR3 region has the DNA TGCAGCGTCCGACAGGGGGCCGACACCGGGGAGCTGTTTTTT. Translating gives CSVRQGADTGELFF.

The rearrangement links TRBV19 to TRBJ1-4; D gene ambiguous. The V gene's germline CDR1 is LNHDA and CDR2 SQIVND (reference sequence). This CDR3 has 17 residues. V was shortened by 0 bases and J by 5 bases, with 16 bases between the two germline ends. The CDR3 region is CASSIDRSSDPNEKLFF. The CDR3 nucleotides read TGTGCCAGTAGTATAGATCGGAGCTCCGATCCGAATGAAAAACTGTTTTTT.

CDR3 amino acids: CASHRGPTEAFF. Written as DNA, the CDR3 is TGTGCCAGTCACAGGGGGCCCACTGAAGCTTTCTTT. V and J are TRBV2 and TRBJ1-1, with 9 bases lining up with TRBD1. The ends lost 9 bases at V and 4 bases at J; junction bases unmatched: 3. Germline V gives CDR1 SNHLY, CDR2 FYNNEI. The CDR3 is made up of 12 amino acids. The full variable domain, in which reference TRBV2 and TRBJ1-1 provide the parts outside the CDR3, is EPEVTQTPSHQVTQMGQEVILRCVPISNHLYFYWYRQILGQKVEFLVSFYNNEISEKSEIFDDQFSVERPDGSNFTLKIRSTKLEDSAMYFCASHRGPTEAFFGQGTRLTVV.

The rearrangement links TRBV6-5 to TRBJ2-7; D perhaps matches TRBD2 (5 bases). The CDR3 has 13 amino acids. The germline V gene encodes CDR1 MNHEY and CDR2 SVGAGI. Trimming shortened V by 6 bases and J by 0 bases, and 9 bases separated the two germline ends. The DNA for the CDR3 is TGTGCCAGCAGCGGACTGGGCTCCTACGAGCAGTACTTC. Protein product: CASSGLGSYEQYF.

V is TRBV19 and J is TRBJ2-4; tentative D call: TRBD2 (6 bases). The CDR3 loop spans 14 amino acids. In germline, CDR1 is LNHDA, CDR2 SQIVND (reference sequence). V was shortened by 8 bases and J by 4 bases, with 15 bases between the two germline ends. The CDR3 sequence: CASSHPGEKNIQYF. CDR3 sequence (DNA): TGTGCCAGTTCCCACCCGGGGGAGAAAAACATTCAGTACTTC.

The chain links TRBV19 to TRBJ2-2; 10 nucleotides align to TRBD2. Trimming cost V 0 bases and J 5 bases; bases outside gene matches: 9. The CDR3 covers 18 residues. Germline CDR1 LNHDA, CDR2 SQIVND (reference sequence). The CDR3, as DNA: TGTGCCAGTAGTATAGATCAAGCGGGACTAGCGAGGACCGGGGAGCTGTTTTTT. Translation gives CASSIDQAGLARTGELFF.

The chain is built from TRBV9 and TRBJ2-1, with 11 positions matching TRBD2. V shed 5 bases, J shed 7 bases, and the junction held 8 bases outside the gene matches. Germline-derived CDR1 and CDR2 are SGDLS and YYNGEE. This CDR3 is 15 amino acids long. The CDR3 DNA is TGTGCCAGCAGTGGTAGCGGGAGGGTACAGAATGAGCAGTTCTTC. Its translation is CASSGSGRVQNEQFF.

This chain uses TRBV18 with TRBJ2-5, with 10 positions matching TRBD2. The junction had 12 bases not matched to a gene; V was cut back by 3 bases and J by 2 bases. Germline CDR1 reads KGHSH; CDR2 reads LQKENI. This CDR3 spans 18 amino acids. CDR3 region: CASSPTLVLAGDQETQYF. The CDR3 coding sequence is TGTGCCAGCTCACCTACCTTGGTGCTAGCGGGAGATCAAGAGACCCAGTACTTC.